This T cell receptor (beta chain) is drawn from a study of shared clonotypes between healthy human individuals (dated by TCRdb to 2020 to 2021). About the study as a whole: Three men and two women, aged 18 to 49 years, made up the cohort. Between about 0.9 and 10 billion PBMCs per donor were obtained by leukapheresis. Blood TCR repertoires of five healthy adults were deeply sequenced to estimate repertoire size and the extent of clonotype sharing between individuals. Per donor, three plates each were used for CD4 naive and CD4 memory, two for CD8 naive, and one for CD8 memory. To increase sequencing depth and limit assay-specific biases, different laboratories used diverse techniques to prepare libraries and sequence TCR repertoires.

Using the deep immunoSEQ assay, TCR CDR3 regions were amplified from genomic DNA by multiplex PCR. Genomic DNA extracted from each cell subset was distributed evenly over all wells of several immunoSEQ 96-well plates, and each plate served as one replicate. Each replicate PCR for sorted subsets received approximately 220 ng genomic DNA, equal to about 29,000 T cell genomes. Purified libraries were quantified with a Qubit 3.0 fluorometer, sized on a Bioanalyzer 2100, and re-quantified with the KAPA Library Quantification kit. Each immunoSEQ 96-well plate was sequenced on its own single-read 150-cycle Illumina NextSeq 550 flow cell. The paper's processing steps were these. Because only junctional sequences without quality scores were contained in the immunoSEQ output, filtering matching that applied to full-length reads could not be performed. Sequences were annotated with PyIR, a Python wrapper for IgBLAST v1.9, using IMGT germline references to assign V/J genes and CDR3. Reads were removed for weak V/J assignments (E-value above 1e-6), missing CDR3, stop codons, out-of-frame junctions, or ambiguous translated residues. V3J clonotypes were defined as sequences sharing an identical inferred V gene, J gene, and CDR3 amino acid sequence. The percentage overlap between two repertoires was calculated by dividing the number of shared unique clonotypes by the size of the smaller repertoire. Richness of each repertoire was evaluated using RTK rarefaction, the Chao1 estimator, and Recon v2.1 estimates of unobserved clonotypes. Generation probabilities for all TCRbeta clonotypes obtained by the gDNA method from a handful of donors were computed using OLGA. Entries here come from immuneACCESS through TCRdb and include only in-frame sequences with V and J called. Some clones fail to appear in such tables; in the studies checked, an unresolved V gene covers under half of the shortfall, and the cause of the remainder is unknown. The D gene and trimming were derived from the DNA, and the V and J assignments and clone size from that table. In all, the sample holds 2 million to 2.5 million clones, and approximately 93% of those were seen once. Jointly, the top ten make up about 0.41% of the sample.

This clone was recorded only once. What antigen it recognizes has not been identified. Base-call qualities are not available, and no considerably larger clone is one nucleotide away. Healthy HIV-negative adults with no recently reported acute infections or vaccinations were included as donors. Every donor was a Caucasian adult residing in Nashville, Tennessee, USA. CD4+ T cells were enriched by magnetic negative selection, after which naive cells were positively selected on CD45RA and the negative fraction was taken as the memory subset. Blood was collected by leukapheresis, and PBMCs were isolated by Ficoll-Histopaque density gradient centrifugation and then cryopreserved in liquid nitrogen vapor phase. Purity and quantity of every magnetically sorted T cell population were checked by analytical flow cytometry. Genomic DNA was isolated from every sorted fraction and measured by UV absorbance on a Nanodrop 2000c.

What the research found in general, with its limitations: Only blood was sampled, and tissue TCR repertoires likely differ from those in blood. Larger estimated clonotype richness was generally found for naive subsets than for memory subsets. Clonotypes shared by all four sorted-subset donors showed higher generation probabilities than non-shared clonotypes. Rarefaction of sorted-subset datasets indicated incomplete sequencing despite the large sequencing depth. Based on pairwise subsampling, the degree of clonotype sharing among donors was expected to be affected by sequencing depth. The small number of donors limited the genetic and exposure-history diversity represented. Approximately 5% of naive CD4, around 3.6% of naive CD8, roughly 2.5% of memory CD4, and 0.4% of memory CD8 clonotypes were shared across several donors.

CDR1 and CDR2 (MNHEY, SVGAGI) derive from the germline V gene. The CDR3 goes from the cysteine to the phenylalanine over 15 residues. Solely the CDR3 DNA is kept, with 45 bases framed from the first base. At the junction V is shortened by 5 bases and J by 1 base; bases outside the gene matches: 6. The V and J segments used are TRBV6-5 and TRBJ2-7, and TRBD2 aligns with 9 junction nucleotides. The sample was naive CD4+ T cells from PBMCs. Per the publication, the cell subset or site label means: CD45RA+ positively selected. This TCR came from a man aged 18 to 30 in good health. Some clones in this sample may be carry-over from other donors' samples. In nucleotide form, the sequence is TGTGCCAGCAGTGGGGGACTAGCTGATTCCTACGAGCAGTACTTC. It translates to CASSGGLADSYEQYF.